These 30 T cell receptor beta chains came from one sample sequenced in a study of T cells in Graves' hyperthyroidism and ophthalmopathy. The investigators amplified TCR beta CDR3 regions from RNA transcripts. HTBI primers were used for first-round RT-PCR of the TCR CDR3. TCRdb itself ran the multiplex PCR reads through MiXCR, one entry per CDR3 protein. The table includes around 570,000 distinct CDR3 sequences, just under 20% detected once. Sequenced material: blood. Receptors were obtained from a middle-aged man with Graves' ophthalmopathy.

This clonotype was counted between two and nine times. V is TRBV12-5 and J is TRBJ1-4; D gene unclear. Looked up from germline, CDR1 is LGHNT and CDR2 is FRNRAP. V was trimmed by 5 bases and J by 7 bases, leaving 20 bases between them. This CDR3 comprises 16 residues. CDR3 region: CASGPGEGGGSEKLFF. The CDR3 region has the DNA TGTGCTAGTGGTCCCGGGGAGGGAGGCGGGAGTGAAAAACTGTTTTTT.

As concerns this clonotype: This could be a read error, since a much larger clone is one nucleotide away. The chain combines TRBV20-1 with TRBJ2-7; the match to TRBD2 covers 11 bases. CDR1 is DFQATT, CDR2 SNEGSKA, per germline (reference sequence). The junction had 11 bases not matched to a gene; V was cut back by 6 bases and J by 7 bases. This CDR3 is built from 14 residues. The CDR3 bases are TGCAGTGCCATTAGCGGGGGGGCCTCATCGGAGCAGTACTTC. Amino acid sequence: CSAISGGASSEQYF.

The sample holds a few counts of this clonotype. The chain links TRBV2 to TRBJ2-2, with 9 bases matching TRBD2. CDR3 size: 16 residues. Germline V gives CDR1 SNHLY, CDR2 FYNNEI. Losses at the gene ends were 4 bases for V and 1 base for J; bases not matched to a gene: 4. Here the CDR3 reads CASSGLAGMNTGELFF. CDR3 DNA sequence: TGTGCCAGCAGTGGGCTAGCGGGGATGAACACCGGGGAGCTGTTTTTT.

The chain combines TRBV9 with TRBJ2-1; perhaps D is TRBD1 or TRBD2 (6 bases each). Germline CDR1 reads SGDLS; CDR2 reads YYNGEE. The CDR3 loop spans 13 amino acids. V lost 3 bases, J lost 8 bases, and 12 bases lay in between. The CDR3 here is CASSGGGRHEQFF. The CDR3 nucleotides are TGTGCCAGCAGCGGAGGGGGGAGGCATGAGCAGTTCTTC.

A few counts support this clonotype. The rearrangement joins TRBV12-3 or TRBV12-4 to TRBJ2-7, with 9 bases lining up with TRBD1. The CDR3 contains 15 residues. The J segment lost 5 bases and the V segment lost 7 bases, leaving 12 bases of the junction unmatched. The CDR3 bases are TGTGCCAGCACCCCTCACGGACAGGGGAAAAACGAGCAGTACTTC. It encodes CASTPHGQGKNEQYF.

V and J are TRBV27 and TRBJ1-4, with a weak D call TRBD1 (5 bases). CDR3 length: 14 residues. With 3 bases removed from V and 4 bases from J, the gap between germline ends came to 9 bases. The germline V gene has CDR1 MNHEY and CDR2 SMNVEV (reference sequence). The CDR3 is CASSFWGNNEKLFF. The CDR3 DNA is TGTGCCAGCAGTTTTTGGGGGAATAATGAAAAACTGTTTTTT.

This clonotype appeared a few times. V usage is TRBV29-1 and J usage is TRBJ2-5, with D possibly matching TRBD2 (6 bases). V dropped 6 bases and J dropped 2 bases, with 13 bases sitting between them. The germline gives CDR1 SQVTM, CDR2 ANQGSEA. There are 13 residues in the CDR3. CDR3 DNA sequence: TGCAGCGTGGGGGGACTTCCACAAGAGACCCAGTACTTC. Its translation: CSVGGLPQETQYF.

This sequence joins TRBV9 and TRBJ1-4, with D maybe TRBD1 (6 bases). The ends were cut back, 3 bases at V and 5 bases at J, with 17 bases in the middle. The CDR3 contains 16 residues. Per germline, CDR1 SGDLS and CDR2 YYNGEE. Here the CDR3 reads CASSASSSDRNEKLFF. The CDR3 DNA sequence: TGTGCCAGCAGCGCTTCCTCCTCCGACAGGAATGAAAAACTGTTTTTT.

This clonotype was counted a few times. This chain connects TRBV10-2 to TRBJ2-3, with 8 bases lining up with TRBD1. Trimming cost V 4 bases and J 0 bases; bases outside gene matches: 12. The germline V gene has CDR1 WSHSY and CDR2 SAAADI. The CDR3 has 18 amino acids. This CDR3 is CASSGIGQGGGSTDTQYF. The CDR3, as DNA: TGCGCCAGCAGTGGTATTGGACAGGGCGGTGGAAGCACAGATACGCAGTATTTT.

Many counts were recorded for this clonotype. This chain links TRBV12-3 or TRBV12-4 with TRBJ1-2; D remains ambiguous. V was pared by 4 bases and J by 4 bases, with 13 bases between. The CDR3 length is 14 residues. CDR3 region: CASSSLDKGYGYTF. The CDR3 bases are TGTGCCAGCAGTTCCCTCGACAAAGGCTATGGCTACACCTTC.

This clonotype was counted at least ten times. V and J are TRBV6-1 and TRBJ2-3; D is undetermined. The ends were cut back, 7 bases at V and 2 bases at J, with 13 bases in the middle. Germline V lookup: CDR1 MNHNS, CDR2 SASEGT. This CDR3 is built from 14 residues. CDR3 DNA: TGTGCCAGCACCAAGGGCTGGATCACAGATACGCAGTATTTT. Amino acids: CASTKGWITDTQYF.

V is TRBV10-3 and J is TRBJ1-5, with TRBD2 matching over 7 bases. The DNA end is a closer match to TRBJ2-3, so the J assignment may be wrong. This CDR3 comprises 13 residues. CDR1 and CDR2 (germline): ENHRY, SYGVKD. The CDR3 nucleotides are TGTGCCATCAGTGATCCGGGAGGAAGCCCCCAGTATTTT. Residues: CAISDPGGSPQYF.

This clonotype was picked up a small number of times. The rearrangement links TRBV19 to TRBJ2-1; the match to TRBD1 covers 8 bases. The CDR3 is made up of 14 amino acids. V was clipped by 9 bases and J by 6 bases; unmatched bases: 10. The germline V gene has CDR1 LNHDA and CDR2 SQIVND (reference sequence). This CDR3 is CASRPGQASNEQFF. The CDR3 DNA reads TGTGCCAGCAGGCCGGGACAGGCTAGCAATGAGCAGTTCTTC.

V and J are TRBV15 and TRBJ1-5; possibly TRBD1 for D (5 bases). The germline gives CDR1 LNHNV, CDR2 YYDKDF (reference sequence). The CDR3 length is 15 residues. V gave up 0 bases and J gave up 4 bases, with 10 bases separating them. The CDR3 loop is CATSRDSGGNQPQHF. As DNA, the CDR3 is TGTGCCACCAGCAGAGATTCGGGGGGGAATCAGCCCCAGCATTTT.

Remarks on this clonotype: Possible read error: a much larger clone is one base away. This sequence joins TRBV6-2 or TRBV6-3 and TRBJ1-2, with D perhaps TRBD1 (5 bases). The CDR3 covers 15 residues. In germline, CDR1 is MNHEY, CDR2 SVGEGT. V lost 5 bases, J lost 3 bases, and 16 bases lay in between. The CDR3 region is CASSDYKGHDYGYTF. DNA for the CDR3: TGTGCCAGCAGTGACTACAAGGGGCATGACTATGGCTACACCTTC.

This clonotype was counted a few times. This chain connects TRBV7-9 to TRBJ2-1; 10 bases are a match to TRBD2. V lost 10 bases, J lost 5 bases, and 14 bases stayed unmatched. Germline assignment: CDR1 SEHNR and CDR2 FQNEAQ (reference sequence). The CDR3 is 16 residues long. CDR3 in DNA: TGTGCCACTTCCGGGACTAGCGAACGACCGAACAATGAGCAGTTCTTC. Translating it yields CATSGTSERPNNEQFF.

CDR3 residues: CASGGVPKGVGEQYF. DNA of the CDR3: TGTGCCAGCGGGGGGGTTCCCAAGGGAGTGGGGGAGCAGTACTTC. The chain joins TRBV2 to TRBJ2-7; TRBD2 matches at 7 bases. The germline V gene encodes CDR1 SNHLY and CDR2 FYNNEI. Unmatched junction bases numbered 17, after V lost 8 bases and J lost 7 bases. This CDR3 is built from 15 residues.

In its sample, this clonotype was seen many times. The gene calls are TRBV6-2 or TRBV6-3 and TRBJ2-7; a possible D gene is TRBD1 (5 bases). The CDR3 is 12 residues long. Germline lookup yields CDR1 MNHEY and CDR2 SVGEGT. Trimming removed 7 bases at V and 0 bases at J, with 7 bases between. The CDR3 nucleotides are TGTGCCAGCAAACAGGCCTCCTACGAGCAGTACTTC. Its protein is CASKQASYEQYF.

As regards this clonotype: Compared with germline, one end of the junction differs, possibly owing to a read error. This rearrangement joins TRBV18 to TRBJ1-4; possible D gene TRBD1, 6 bases. Germline loops: CDR1 KGHSH, CDR2 LQKENI. The CDR3 consists of 13 residues. The DNA for the CDR3 is TGTGCCGGCTCACCCAGGGGAGAAGAAAAACTGTTTTTT. This translates into CAGSPRGEEKLFF.

The gene calls are TRBV27 and TRBJ2-1; the match to TRBD1 covers 8 bases. The trim removed 4 bases at V and 3 bases at J, leaving 5 bases unmatched. There are 15 residues in the CDR3. Germline V gene lookup returns CDR1 MNHEY and CDR2 SMNVEV (reference sequence). This CDR3 reads CASSYTGQVYNEQFF. In nucleotides, the CDR3 is TGTGCCAGCAGTTATACGGGACAGGTCTACAATGAGCAGTTCTTC.

This clonotype has a handful of counts. The chain uses TRBV5-1 and TRBJ1-1, with D tentatively TRBD1 (6 bases). The V end was cut by 2 bases, the J end by 4 bases, with 15 bases between. The CDR3 is 15 amino acids. The germline V gene has CDR1 SGHRS and CDR2 YFSETQ. CDR3 DNA sequence: TGCGCCAGCAGCTTAGGGATTGGGGGCCCCACTGAAGCTTTCTTT. Residues: CASSLGIGGPTEAFF.

This clonotype was counted at least ten times. This rearrangement joins TRBV20-1 to TRBJ2-7, with 8 bases identical to TRBD1. V was clipped by 1 base and J by 6 bases; unmatched bases: 8. Germline assignment: CDR1 DFQATT and CDR2 SNEGSKA (reference sequence). This CDR3 spans 14 amino acids. CDR3 sequence: CSARVQGATSEQYF. CDR3 DNA: TGCAGTGCTAGAGTTCAGGGGGCAACGAGCGAGCAGTACTTC.

The rearrangement joins TRBV12-3 or TRBV12-4 to TRBJ2-3; maybe TRBD1 (5 bases). Trimming removed 6 bases from V and 0 bases from J, with 19 bases in between. This CDR3 is built from 17 residues. CDR3 bases: TGTGCCAGCAGCTTGAACCGCTGGGGCCCAAGCACAGATACGCAGTATTTT. It encodes CASSLNRWGPSTDTQYF.

The chain couples TRBV11-2 to TRBJ2-5; 8 positions agree with TRBD2. The germline V gene has CDR1 SGHAT and CDR2 FQNNGV. The CDR3 has 16 residues. V shed 0 bases and J 2 bases; nucleotides not matched to a gene: 5. The CDR3 nucleotides read TGTGCCAGCAGCTTAGAAGGGACTAGAAGGCAAGAGACCCAGTACTTC. Its translation: CASSLEGTRRQETQYF. Filled out from reference TRBV11-2 and TRBJ2-5, the complete variable domain reads EAGVAQSPRYKIIEKRQSVAFWCNPISGHATLYWYQQILGQGPKLLIQFQNNGVVDDSQLPKDRFSAERLKGVDSTLKIQPAKLEDSAVYLCASSLEGTRRQETQYFGPGTRLLVL.

This clonotype was detected many times. The V gene is TRBV12-3 or TRBV12-4, the J gene TRBJ2-2; D uncertain. The CDR3 runs 13 residues. The V gene lost 8 bases and the J gene lost 6 bases, with 13 bases spanning the gap. CDR3 in amino acids: CASWGGVPGELFF. In nucleotides, the CDR3 is TGTGCCAGCTGGGGTGGAGTCCCCGGGGAGCTGTTTTTT.

V usage is TRBV4-3 and J usage is TRBJ2-7; maybe TRBD1 (6 bases). This CDR3 contains 15 residues. V lost 0 bases to trimming and J lost 6 bases, with 15 bases between them. CDR1 is LGHNA and CDR2 is YSLEER in the germline V gene. Written as DNA, the CDR3 is TGCGCCAGCAGCCAAGAAAAGAACAGGGATGCCGAGCAGTACTTC. Protein sequence: CASSQEKNRDAEQYF.

The chain employs TRBV7-9 and TRBJ2-7; 10 bases line up with TRBD1. The trim removed 3 bases at V and 3 bases at J, leaving 11 bases unmatched. The CDR3 totals 17 residues. Germline V gene lookup returns CDR1 SEHNR and CDR2 FQNEAQ (reference sequence). CDR3 region: CASSFPISGTGVYEQYF. In DNA form, the CDR3 reads TGTGCCAGCAGCTTCCCTATTTCCGGGACAGGGGTCTACGAGCAGTACTTC.

A few counts support this clonotype. This chain connects TRBV20-1 to TRBJ2-3; 8 bases line up with TRBD2. V dropped 8 bases and J dropped 2; count of bases not matched to a gene: 15. The CDR3 consists of 16 residues. CDR1 and CDR2 from the germline V gene are DFQATT and SNEGSKA (reference sequence). The DNA for the CDR3 is TGCAGTCCTTCACGGGGGGTAGCGGGGTACACAGATACGCAGTATTTT. Its translation is CSPSRGVAGYTDTQYF.

In this sample, this clonotype turned up many times. The chain recombines TRBV20-1 with TRBJ2-5, with D hard to call. The CDR3 sequence is 12 residues long. Trimming shortened V by 5 bases and J by 5 bases, and 12 bases separated the two germline ends. Germline V gives CDR1 DFQATT, CDR2 SNEGSKA (reference sequence). CDR3 protein: CSAGPLMETQYF. The CDR3 coding sequence is TGCAGTGCTGGGCCCCTGATGGAGACCCAGTACTTC.

The chain links TRBV29-1 to TRBJ1-3, with D hard to call. The CDR3 sequence is 14 residues long. The germline CDR1 and CDR2 sequences are SQVTM and ANQGSEA. The V end was cut by 0 bases, the J end by 0 bases, with 6 bases between. CDR3 loop: CSVEDRNSGNTIYF. The CDR3 region has the DNA TGCAGCGTTGAAGATCGGAACTCTGGAAACACCATATATTTT.